This T cell receptor (beta chain) was documented in a study of cytomegalovirus exposure and HLA in healthy donors. Study background: An earlier analysis identified more than 90 million unique TCR beta sequences in about 180 million T cells.

13 Jbeta primers and 60 Vbeta primers were used for the PCR. This table comes from immunoSEQ multiplex PCR, and its TCRdb copy is limited to in-frame clones, with some not included. The sample has more than 95,000 clones; 64% are singletons. Of note for this clone: The antigen is not known.

Findings of the study overall: It was about 150 TCR beta chains that were listed as cytomegalovirus-associated. Using a false discovery rate of 0.05, a later analysis showed that 16,951 TCR beta sequences were associated with HLA alleles.

The source is a man between 60 and 75 years old in good health and CMV-seronegative. The sample taken for sequencing was PBMCs.

CDR3 coding DNA: TGTGCCAGCAGTTACTCGACCGGGAGGTCCGGGGAGCTGTTTTTT. It codes for CASSYSTGRSGELFF. The rearrangement links TRBV6-5 to TRBJ2-2; 7 bases map to TRBD2. Unmatched junction bases numbered 4, after V lost 0 bases and J lost 6 bases. This CDR3 has 15 amino acids. Per germline, CDR1 MNHEY and CDR2 SVGAGI.